The 18 T cell receptor beta chains below come from one sample, sequenced in a study of post-analysis software for immune sequencing data. Study results and limitations: With TRBV5-6, TRBV5-1 and TRBV20-1 included, about five TRBV segments were more frequent in patients than in controls.

The library was made from cDNA and included unique molecular identifiers. TCRdb reanalysed the PCR reads using MiXCR and keeps one entry per CDR3 protein. The sample includes a few hundred thousand distinct CDR3 sequences, 36% of them seen just once. Which antigens these TCRs recognize remains unknown. Material: blood. All receptors derive from a girl between 5 and 17 years old with multiple sclerosis.

CDR3 sequence reads: CASSRGTAGNTIYF. CDR3 sequence (DNA): TGTGCCAGCAGTCGGGGGACAGCCGGAAACACCATATATTTT. V and J are TRBV28 and TRBJ1-3, with 7 bases identical to TRBD1. This CDR3 region has 14 residues. Germline CDR1 reads MDHEN; CDR2 reads SYDVKM. J lost 4 bases, V lost 5 bases, and 5 bases had no gene match. The full variable domain, in which reference TRBV28 and TRBJ1-3 provide the parts outside the CDR3, is DVKVTQSSRYLVKRTGEKVFLECVQDMDHENMFWYRQDPGLGLRLIYFSYDVKMKEKGDIPEGYSVSREKKERFSLILESASTNQTSMYLCASSRGTAGNTIYFGEGSWLTVV.

On this clonotype itself: The germline gene is not matched at one end of the junction; a read error may be the cause. V is TRBV12-3 or TRBV12-4 and J is TRBJ2-7; tentative D call: TRBD2 (5 bases). The J call is uncertain, as TRBJ2-5 better fits the DNA end. This CDR3 has 13 residues. The CDR3 nucleotides are TGTGTCAGCAGTTTATCGGGAACGGAGACCCAGTACTTC. Amino acid sequence: CVSSLSGTETQYF.

The rearrangement links TRBV5-1 to TRBJ1-2, with 7 positions matching TRBD1. Germline loops: CDR1 SGHRS, CDR2 YFSETQ. V trimming: 4 bases; J trimming: 1 base; junction bases outside the gene matches: 7. The CDR3 has 15 residues. This CDR3 is CASSTRDSDNYGYTF. CDR3 DNA: TGCGCCAGCAGCACCCGGGACAGCGATAACTATGGCTACACCTTC.

The table lists this clonotype with many counts. The rearrangement links TRBV7-9 to TRBJ2-1; 8 bases are a match to TRBD2. CDR1 is SEHNR and CDR2 is FQNEAQ in the germline V gene (reference sequence). The J segment lost 9 bases and the V segment lost 8 bases, leaving 18 bases of the junction unmatched. This CDR3 has 16 amino acids. CDR3: CASPGASGGSQTEQFF. The CDR3 DNA follows: TGTGCCAGCCCTGGGGCGAGCGGGGGTTCCCAGACTGAGCAGTTCTTC. Using reference TRBV7-9 and TRBJ2-1 for the parts outside the CDR3, the full variable domain is DTGVSQNPRHKITKRGQNVTFRCDPISEHNRLYWYRQTLGQGPEFLTYFQNEAQLEKSRLLSDRFSAERPKGSFSTLEIQRTEQGDSAMYLCASPGASGGSQTEQFFGPGTRLTVL.

This clonotype has a handful of counts. The V gene is TRBV28, the J gene TRBJ1-5; TRBD1 aligns across 7 bases. The germline CDR1 and CDR2 sequences are MDHEN and SYDVKM. This CDR3 region has 14 residues. V lost 4 bases to trimming and J lost 4 bases; unmatched junction nucleotides: 4. Here the CDR3 DNA reads TGTGCCAGCAGTTACAGGGGTTTAAATCAGCCCCAGCATTTT. Amino acid sequence: CASSYRGLNQPQHF.

This clonotype was counted a few times. The J gene is TRBJ2-3, the V gene TRBV5-1; D call uncertain. CDR1 and CDR2 (germline): SGHRS, YFSETQ. The V and J ends lost 0 bases and 2 bases respectively, with 10 bases between them. The CDR3 extends over 15 amino acids. The CDR3 loop reads CASSLGGYNTDTQYF. CDR3 DNA sequence: TGCGCCAGCAGCTTGGGGGGATACAACACAGATACGCAGTATTTT.

V gene TRBV10-3 combines with J gene TRBJ2-3; weak D call: TRBD2 (5 bases). CDR1 is ENHRY, CDR2 SYGVKD, per germline. The CDR3 contains 19 residues. The V and J ends lost 0 bases and 6 bases respectively, with 25 bases between them. The CDR3 bases are TGTGCCATCAGTGAGTCGATACCAGCGGTCGCCCAAAGCGCGGATACGCAGTATTTT. This sequence encodes CAISESIPAVAQSADTQYF.

The table lists this clonotype with many counts. The V gene is TRBV7-2, the J gene TRBJ2-1; D uncertain. Germline assignment: CDR1 SGHTA and CDR2 FQGNSA. Trimming cost V 0 bases and J 12 bases, with 9 bases left between them. The CDR3 covers 12 residues. The CDR3 bases are TGTGCCAGCAGCTTAGCGCAGGCGGTGCAGTTCTTC. This gives the protein CASSLAQAVQFF. Variable domain in full (rest from reference TRBV7-2 and TRBJ2-1): GAGVSQSPSNKVTEKGKDVELRCDPISGHTALYWYRQSLGQGLEFLIYFQGNSAPDKSGLPSDRFSAERTGGSVSTLTIQRTQQEDSAVYLCASSLAQAVQFFGPGTRLTVL.

This chain uses TRBV5-1 with TRBJ2-7; D perhaps matches TRBD1 (5 bases). The end of the DNA fits TRBJ2-5 better, so the J call may be wrong. Germline CDR1 is SGHRS and CDR2 is YFSETQ. The CDR3 sequence is 13 residues long. CDR3 amino acids: CATRNRSQETQYF. CDR3 in DNA: TGCGCCACCAGAAACAGGAGTCAAGAGACCCAGTACTTC.

Comment on this clonotype: A clone one base away is much larger, so this may be a read error. CDR3: CSVGQGWDEQFF. The CDR3 nucleotides read TGCAGCGTTGGACAGGGCTGGGATGAGCAGTTCTTC. The chain employs TRBV29-1 and TRBJ2-1; the match to TRBD1 covers 7 bases. Trimming at V came to 4 bases and at J to 8 bases, leaving 5 bases not matched to a gene. CDR1 SQVTM and CDR2 ANQGSEA come from the germline V gene. This CDR3 is 12 amino acids long.

With respect to this clonotype: This may be a read error: a much more frequent sequence differs by one nucleotide. J is TRBJ1-2 and V is TRBV29-1, with a weak D call TRBD1 (5 bases). Germline CDR1 SQVTM, CDR2 ANQGSEA. This CDR3 contains 13 residues. V lost 0 bases to trimming and J lost 6 bases, with 11 bases between them. DNA of the CDR3: TGCAGCGTTGAAGATCGGGGGAACCATGGCTACACCTTC. It is translated as CSVEDRGNHGYTF.

The V and J genes are TRBV5-4 and TRBJ2-5; D might be TRBD1 (6 bases). Trimming took off 4 bases at V and 4 bases at J, with 23 bases between the two ends. CDR1 and CDR2 from the germline V gene are SGHNT and YYREEE (reference sequence). The length of the CDR3 is 17 residues. CDR3 protein: CASSTNVHGQIRETQYF. Written as DNA, the CDR3 is TGTGCCAGCAGCACCAACGTTCACGGACAGATCCGAGAGACCCAGTACTTC. Full variable domain (outside the CDR3, taken from reference TRBV5-4 and TRBJ2-5): ETGVTQSPTHLIKTRGQQVTLRCSSQSGHNTVSWYQQALGQGPQFIFQYYREEENGRGNFPPRFSGLQFPNYSSELNVNALELDDSALYLCASSTNVHGQIRETQYFGPGTRLLVL.

This clonotype was seen only a few times. An end of the junction does not agree with germline; a read error may underlie this. The V gene is TRBV18, the J gene TRBJ2-7; 10 bases line up with TRBD1. The CDR3 consists of 15 residues. Germline V lookup: CDR1 KGHSH, CDR2 LQKENI. Here the CDR3 DNA reads TGTGCCGGCTCACCAGGTACTCCGGGACAGGGGAGGCAGTACTTC. Its translation is CAGSPGTPGQGRQYF. Together with reference TRBV18 and TRBJ2-7, the CDR3 gives the full variable domain: NAGVMQNPRHLVRRRGQEARLRCSPMKGHSHVYWYRQLPEEGLKFMVYLQKENIIDESGMPKERFSAEFPKEGPSILRIQQVVRGDSAAYFCAGSPGTPGQGRQYFGPGTRLTVT.

The chain uses TRBV29-1 and TRBJ2-7, with TRBD1 matching 9 bases. CDR3 length: 15 amino acids. CDR1 and CDR2 from the germline V gene are SQVTM and ANQGSEA. With 5 bases clipped from V and 4 bases from J, the junction kept 12 bases outside the gene matches. The CDR3 region is CSVTSPGTGTYEQYF. The CDR3 bases are TGCAGCGTTACCTCTCCCGGGACAGGGACTTACGAGCAGTACTTC.

The sample holds many counts of this clonotype. The junction departs from the called germline gene at one end, perhaps through a read error. The genes are TRBV7-9 and TRBJ2-3; D not certain. The CDR3 contains 12 residues. The germline V gene encodes CDR1 SEHNR and CDR2 FQNEAQ (reference sequence). The CDR3 region has the DNA TGTGCTAGCAGCTTCGTTCCAGATACGCAGTATTTT. This translates into CASSFVPDTQYF.

The chain employs TRBV7-3 and TRBJ2-1; a weak D match, TRBD2 (6 bases). This CDR3 has 16 residues. Germline V gene lookup returns CDR1 SGHTA and CDR2 FQGTGA. V dropped 4 bases and J dropped 4 bases, with 17 bases sitting between them. In nucleotides, the CDR3 is TGTGCCAGCAGCTCCGCGCCCCGGGACTTATACAATGAGCAGTTCTTC. It codes for CASSSAPRDLYNEQFF.

The chain joins TRBV5-1 to TRBJ1-2, with a possible D match to TRBD1 (6 bases). This CDR3 region has 17 residues. Germline CDR1 and CDR2: SGHRS and YFSETQ. V lost 0 bases, J lost 4 bases, and 19 bases lay in between. The CDR3 DNA reads TGCGCCAGCAGCTTGGCCCAGGCGGGGGCACGAAGCTATGGCTACACCTTC. Translation: CASSLAQAGARSYGYTF.

This clonotype has at least ten counts. Germline is not matched at one junction end, which may reflect a read error. This chain joins TRBV4-2 and TRBJ2-3; TRBD2 matches 9 bases. The germline gives CDR1 LGHNA, CDR2 YNFKEQ. CDR3 length: 15 residues. CDR3 sequence reads: CASSQDGGGADTQYF. Here the CDR3 DNA reads TGTGCCAGCAGTCAAGACGGCGGGGGGGCAGATACGCAGTATTTT.